The T cell receptor (beta chain) described here comes from a study of cytomegalovirus exposure and HLA in healthy donors. As concerns this clone: Its target is not known.

PCR was performed using 60 Vbeta and 13 Jbeta primers. The data were produced by immunoSEQ multiplex PCR, yet TCRdb's version contains in-frame clones alone and is incomplete. The top ten clones hold roughly 3.2% of a sample with 100,000 or so clones, approximately 69% of them seen once. The ends were cut back, 4 bases at V and 4 bases at J, with 11 bases in the middle. Germline CDR1 is LNHDA and CDR2 is SQIVND (reference sequence). The CDR3 totals 14 residues. General observations from the study: Within the data, a cluster of highly shared sequence variants was likely a sequencing artifact. The study put 150 to 200 TCR beta chains on its list as cytomegalovirus-associated.

The source material was PBMCs. This receptor was obtained from a man aged 30 to 45 in good health and CMV-seronegative. This chain joins TRBV19 and TRBJ1-5; tentative D call: TRBD1 (6 bases). CDR3 sequence reads: CASSKRTANQPQHF. In DNA form, the CDR3 reads TGTGCCAGTAGTAAACGGACAGCAAATCAGCCCCAGCATTTT.